This TCR beta chain is from a study of cytomegalovirus exposure and HLA in healthy donors. With 60 Vbeta and 13 Jbeta primers, the PCR was carried out. Here immunoSEQ multiplex PCR was the method, and the copy in TCRdb shows in-frame clones only, minus some. Of about 150,000 clones in the sample, more than 80% are singletons; the top ten hold 2.4%. V shed 0 bases, J shed 2 bases, and the junction held 1 base outside the gene matches. The CDR3 covers 14 residues. Germline V gene lookup returns CDR1 MNHEY and CDR2 SMNVEV (reference sequence). Comments on this clone: Its antigen remains unidentified.

Study observations and caveats: Upon later analysis, TCR association rates were observed to vary by HLA locus, being highest for DRB1 and lowest for HLA-C. As was reported, the HLA-A and HLA-B alleles of most subjects were accurately predicted from TCR beta sequences.

The sequenced sample consisted of PBMCs. This sequence was found in a male donor in good health and CMV-seronegative. This sequence joins TRBV27 and TRBJ2-7; TRBD1 matches at 7 bases. CDR3 region: CASSLSTGAYEQYF. CDR3 nucleotides: TGTGCCAGCAGTTTATCTACAGGGGCCTACGAGCAGTACTTC.